Following are 30 T cell receptor beta chains from one sample sequenced in a study of HIV-infected patients and healthy controls. Alpha and beta constant-region primers primed reverse transcription of about 500 ng RNA. Alpha and beta chain libraries were made separately by chain-specific third strand synthesis with multiplexing indices. In TCRdb, the 5' RACE reads were re-called with MiXCR into one record per CDR3 protein. The sample records thousands of distinct CDR3 sequences, roughly 8.2% being singletons. The repertoire came from unfractionated whole blood and reflected all unsorted peripheral T cells. Sequencing used blood, obtained before antiretroviral therapy. These receptors originate from an adult with HIV infection.

This clonotype is labeled medium-sized. The V gene is TRBV6-4, the J gene TRBJ2-1; D is unclear. The CDR3 consists of 13 residues. V gave up 4 bases and J gave up 7 bases, with 11 bases separating them. Germline assignment: CDR1 MRHNA and CDR2 SNTAGT. CDR3 bases: TGTGCCAGCAGTGGCGACGAGCCGAATGAGCAGTTCTTC. It is translated as CASSGDEPNEQFF.

The table lists this clonotype with a few counts. The rearrangement uses TRBV6-6 and TRBJ2-1, with TRBD2 identical over 9 bases. Germline loops: CDR1 MNHNY, CDR2 SVGAGI (reference sequence). V shed 0 bases and J 3 bases; nucleotides not matched to a gene: 6. The CDR3 consists of 17 residues. DNA for the CDR3: TGTGCCAGCAGTTACTCGCCCCTAGCGGGGATCTACAATGAGCAGTTCTTC. Translated, it gives CASSYSPLAGIYNEQFF.

Many counts were recorded for this clonotype. This chain connects TRBV10-3 to TRBJ2-3; TRBD2 might be the D (6 bases). Germline CDR1 ENHRY, CDR2 SYGVKD. The V end was cut by 3 bases, the J end by 6 bases, with 16 bases between. This CDR3 region has 15 residues. The CDR3 here is CAISDKGGRRDTQYF. DNA for the CDR3: TGTGCCATCAGTGATAAAGGAGGGAGGCGTGATACGCAGTATTTT.

This clonotype was recorded at least ten times. The V gene is TRBV7-9, the J gene TRBJ2-5; the match to TRBD2 covers 8 bases. The V and J ends lost 0 bases and 4 bases, in that order; junction bases with no gene match: 4. The CDR3 totals 15 residues. Germline assignment: CDR1 SEHNR and CDR2 FQNEAQ (reference sequence). In DNA, the CDR3 is TGTGCCAGCAGCTTAGCGCTCGGGGGGGGAGAGACCCAGTACTTC. Translated, it gives CASSLALGGGETQYF.

This clonotype is medium-sized within its sample. The chain combines TRBV7-9 with TRBJ2-7, with 7 bases aligning to TRBD1. This CDR3 is built from 13 residues. Germline values: CDR1 SEHNR, CDR2 FQNEAQ (reference sequence). The J segment lost 4 bases and the V segment lost 5 bases, leaving 5 bases of the junction unmatched. The CDR3: CASSPEGAYEQYV. CDR3 in DNA: TGTGCCAGCAGCCCCGAGGGGGCTTACGAGCAGTACGTC.

This clonotype rates as medium-sized. The CDR3 DNA reads TGTGCCAGCAGCCCGGGAGACAACTATGGCTACACCTTC. It specifies CASSPGDNYGYTF. The rearrangement links TRBV2 to TRBJ1-2; D call uncertain. CDR3 length: 13 residues. V gave up 6 bases and J gave up 2 bases, with 10 bases separating them. Looked up from germline, CDR1 is SNHLY and CDR2 is FYNNEI.

This clonotype has just a few counts. The CDR3 here is CASSFKGSRDIQYF. Written as DNA, the CDR3 is TGTGCCAGCAGTTTCAAGGGGAGCAGGGACATTCAGTACTTC. V and J are TRBV12-3 or TRBV12-4 and TRBJ2-4; D could derive from TRBD1 or TRBD2 (5 bases each). V lost 3 bases to trimming and J lost 8 bases, with 14 bases between them. This CDR3 comprises 14 residues.

The chain employs TRBV29-1 and TRBJ2-1, with 7 bases identical to TRBD1. The CDR3 length is 14 residues. Looked up from germline, CDR1 is SQVTM and CDR2 is ANQGSEA. The V and J ends lost 6 bases and 2 bases, in that order; junction bases with no gene match: 7. The CDR3 nucleotides read TGCAGCGTGAAAAACAGGGGCGCCTACAATGAGCAGTTCTTC. Protein sequence: CSVKNRGAYNEQFF.

This clonotype is termed medium-sized (0.01 to 0.1%). The genes are TRBV7-3 and TRBJ2-1, with unresolved D. CDR3 length equals 12 residues. Germline V CDR1 and CDR2: SGHTA, FQGTGA. Trimming cost V 1 base and J 8 bases, with 6 bases left between them. CDR3 in amino acids: CASSLNGYEQFF. The CDR3 DNA follows: TGTGCCAGCAGCTTAAACGGCTATGAGCAGTTCTTC.

Sample share makes this clonotype medium-sized. The chain employs TRBV5-1 and TRBJ2-3; 7 bases map to TRBD2. V was clipped by 7 bases and J by 2 bases; unmatched bases: 7. CDR1 SGHRS and CDR2 YFSETQ come from the germline V gene. CDR3 length equals 14 residues. CDR3: CASFRGENTDTQYF. In DNA form, the CDR3 reads TGCGCCAGCTTCCGGGGGGAAAACACAGATACGCAGTATTTT.

The chain carries TRBV14 and TRBJ2-7, with D perhaps matching TRBD2 (6 bases). Trimming pared 4 bases from V and 3 bases from J, leaving 19 bases between. Germline V lookup: CDR1 SGHDN, CDR2 FVKESK. This CDR3 is 16 amino acids long. The CDR3 sequence is CASSPFGRGRFYEQYF. The CDR3 DNA is TGTGCCAGCAGCCCATTCGGACGGGGGAGATTCTACGAGCAGTACTTC.

Ten or more counts support this clonotype. This rearrangement joins TRBV20-1 to TRBJ2-1; TRBD2 agrees at 9 bases. This CDR3 contains 17 residues. Germline V gives CDR1 DFQATT, CDR2 SNEGSKA (reference sequence). V was pared by 0 bases and J by 1 base, with 7 bases of the junction left unmatched. CDR3 protein: CSARDFSGRGSYNEQFF. The DNA for the CDR3 is TGCAGTGCTAGAGATTTTAGCGGGAGAGGATCCTACAATGAGCAGTTCTTC.

This clonotype was seen at least ten times. V is TRBV2 and J is TRBJ1-1; D call uncertain. The CDR3 loop spans 11 amino acids. V was trimmed by 2 bases and J by 11 bases, leaving 9 bases between them. The V gene's germline CDR1 is SNHLY and CDR2 FYNNEI. The CDR3 loop is CASSENFEAFF. CDR3 sequence (DNA): TGTGCCAGCAGTGAAAACTTTGAGGCTTTCTTT. The complete variable domain, with remaining parts taken from reference TRBV2 and TRBJ1-1, reads EPEVTQTPSHQVTQMGQEVILRCVPISNHLYFYWYRQILGQKVEFLVSFYNNEISEKSEIFDDQFSVERPDGSNFTLKIRSTKLEDSAMYFCASSENFEAFFGQGTRLTVV.

The chain recombines TRBV12-3 or TRBV12-4 with TRBJ2-3; 10 bases align to TRBD1. The length of the CDR3 is 20 residues. The V and J ends lost 2 bases and 2 bases, in that order; junction bases with no gene match: 16. CDR3: CASSLSPTTIGTGVTDTQYF. CDR3 in DNA: TGTGCCAGCAGTTTATCCCCTACTACCATCGGGACAGGGGTCACAGATACGCAGTATTTT.

This clonotype was detected a few times. The chain links TRBV7-9 to TRBJ2-3; no clear D. The CDR3 runs to 14 residues. V was clipped by 5 bases and J by 0 bases, with 9 bases between them. Per germline, CDR1 SEHNR and CDR2 FQNEAQ (reference sequence). This chain's CDR3 is CASSPPSSTDTQYF. Written as DNA, the CDR3 is TGTGCCAGCAGCCCCCCTTCGAGCACAGATACGCAGTATTTT.

This clonotype qualifies as medium-sized (0.01 to 0.1%). The chain employs TRBV2 and TRBJ2-3; TRBD1 matches at 9 bases. The CDR3 runs to 16 residues. Germline V CDR1 and CDR2: SNHLY, FYNNEI. After removal of 6 bases from V and 0 bases from J, the junction contained 7 bases not matched to a gene. DNA for the CDR3: TGTGCCAGCAGGGAAACCGGGACAGGGAGCACAGATACGCAGTATTTT. Protein product: CASRETGTGSTDTQYF. Full variable domain (outside the CDR3, taken from reference TRBV2 and TRBJ2-3): EPEVTQTPSHQVTQMGQEVILRCVPISNHLYFYWYRQILGQKVEFLVSFYNNEISEKSEIFDDQFSVERPDGSNFTLKIRSTKLEDSAMYFCASRETGTGSTDTQYFGPGTRLTVL.

This clonotype is medium-sized in the sample. This chain links TRBV19 with TRBJ2-4, with 11 bases matching TRBD2. Germline V gives CDR1 LNHDA, CDR2 SQIVND (reference sequence). This CDR3 is built from 16 residues. The trim removed 9 bases at V and 1 base at J, leaving 8 bases unmatched. CDR3 bases: TGTGCCAGCCGCAAGACTAGCGGGAAGGCCAAAAACATTCAGTACTTC. Protein sequence: CASRKTSGKAKNIQYF.

This clonotype has ten or more counts. The gene calls are TRBV5-5 and TRBJ2-7, with 9 bases fitting TRBD2. The CDR3 is 15 residues long. V shed 4 bases and J 0 bases; nucleotides not matched to a gene: 5. From germline, CDR1 is SGHKS and CDR2 YYEKEE (reference sequence). CDR3 in amino acids: CASSPGLASSYEQYV. The CDR3 DNA reads TGTGCCAGCAGCCCCGGACTAGCGAGCTCCTACGAGCAGTACGTC.

This chain links TRBV20-1 with TRBJ2-5; 8 positions match TRBD2. V was clipped by 4 bases and J by 2 bases; unmatched bases: 3. Germline lookup yields CDR1 DFQATT and CDR2 SNEGSKA (reference sequence). The CDR3 runs 13 residues. CDR3 protein: CSANGGGQETQYF. CDR3 DNA: TGCAGTGCTAACGGGGGGGGGCAAGAGACCCAGTACTTC.

This clonotype was picked up a small number of times. The chain recombines TRBV20-1 with TRBJ1-2, with TRBD1 matching over 10 bases. Germline values: CDR1 DFQATT, CDR2 SNEGSKA (reference sequence). This CDR3 spans 14 amino acids. The junction had 7 bases not matched to a gene; V was cut back by 1 base and J by 8 bases. Here the CDR3 reads CSARVVGQGGGYTF. CDR3 DNA sequence: TGCAGTGCTAGAGTCGTCGGACAGGGGGGCGGCTACACCTTC.

This clonotype was seen at least ten times. The chain couples TRBV11-3 to TRBJ2-7; possibly TRBD1 or TRBD2 for D (5 bases each). Trimming removed 5 bases from V and 0 bases from J, with 11 bases in between. The germline CDR1 and CDR2 sequences are SGHNT and YENEEA. The CDR3 loop spans 14 amino acids. The CDR3 loop reads CASSPRGTSYEQYF. In nucleotides, the CDR3 is TGTGCCAGCAGCCCCCGGGGCACCTCCTACGAGCAGTACTTC.

By proportion, this clonotype is medium-sized. The CDR3 sequence is CASRLSGPGELFF. CDR3 DNA sequence: TGTGCCAGCAGGCTTTCAGGGCCCGGGGAGCTGTTTTTT. This chain uses TRBV6-1 with TRBJ2-2; TRBD1 might be the D (5 bases). The CDR3 has 13 amino acids. V was shortened by 6 bases and J by 6 bases, with 11 bases between the two germline ends. Looked up from germline, CDR1 is MNHNS and CDR2 is SASEGT.

By sample share, this clonotype is medium-sized. The chain recombines TRBV5-1 with TRBJ2-6; D remains ambiguous. Looked up from germline, CDR1 is SGHRS and CDR2 is YFSETQ. The CDR3 runs 15 residues. V gave up 0 bases and J gave up 5 bases, with 9 bases separating them. For the CDR3, the DNA is TGCGCCAGCAGCTTGGCTGGCGAGAGGGCCAACGTCCTGACTTTC. Residues: CASSLAGERANVLTF.

This clonotype was found many times. CDR3 loop: CATSGRWAGGGYNEQFF. The CDR3 DNA reads as TGTGCCACCAGTGGGAGGTGGGCGGGTGGTGGCTACAATGAGCAGTTCTTC. The chain has TRBV24-1 and TRBJ2-1, with TRBD2 as a possible D gene (5 bases). V lost 5 bases to trimming and J lost 3 bases, with 19 bases between them. Germline-derived CDR1 and CDR2 are KGHDR and SFDVKD. The CDR3 totals 17 residues.

This clonotype is termed medium-sized (0.01 to 0.1%). This rearrangement joins TRBV7-2 to TRBJ2-7; TRBD1 aligns across 9 bases. The germline CDR1 and CDR2 sequences are SGHTA and FQGNSA. V was clipped by 5 bases and J by 2 bases; unmatched bases: 10. The CDR3 is 16 residues long. The CDR3 spells CASSVRQGVRAYEQYF. Here the CDR3 DNA reads TGTGCCAGCAGCGTGAGACAGGGGGTTAGGGCCTACGAGCAGTACTTC. The full variable domain, in which reference TRBV7-2 and TRBJ2-7 provide the parts outside the CDR3, is GAGVSQSPSNKVTEKGKDVELRCDPISGHTALYWYRQSLGQGLEFLIYFQGNSAPDKSGLPSDRFSAERTGGSVSTLTIQRTQQEDSAVYLCASSVRQGVRAYEQYFGPGTRLTVT.

By its share, this clonotype is medium-sized. The gene calls are TRBV2 and TRBJ2-3; TRBD1 matches at 7 bases. J lost 6 bases, V lost 0 bases, and 12 bases had no gene match. Germline CDR1 reads SNHLY; CDR2 reads FYNNEI. CDR3 length: 17 residues. CDR3 loop: CASSEALPGTELDTQYF. CDR3 coding DNA: TGTGCCAGCAGTGAAGCGCTTCCCGGGACAGAGCTCGATACGCAGTATTTT.

This clonotype was counted ten times or more. V usage is TRBV6-1 and J usage is TRBJ2-6; 10 bases align to TRBD2. CDR3 length: 18 amino acids. Per the germline V gene, CDR1 is MNHNS and CDR2 is SASEGT. V lost 6 bases, J lost 0 bases, and 8 bases stayed unmatched. The CDR3 loop is CASRGLAGAHSGANVLTF. The DNA of the CDR3 is TGTGCCAGCAGGGGGCTAGCGGGAGCCCACTCTGGGGCCAACGTCCTGACTTTC.

This clonotype counts as medium-sized (0.01 to 0.1%). This chain connects TRBV5-1 to TRBJ2-4; maybe TRBD1 (7 bases). CDR1 and CDR2 from the germline V gene are SGHRS and YFSETQ. The CDR3 is made up of 14 amino acids. The V end lost 6 bases, the J end lost 15 bases, and 25 bases lay between the germline ends. The CDR3 DNA reads TGCGCCAGCAAGACGACTGGACAGGAGGGGCACTTGTACTTC. It translates to CASKTTGQEGHLYF. The variable domain in full, completed from reference TRBV5-1 and TRBJ2-4, reads KAGVTQTPRYLIKTRGQQVTLSCSPISGHRSVSWYQQTPGQGLQFLFEYFSETQRNKGNFPGRFSGRQFSNSRSEMNVSTLELGDSALYLCASKTTGQEGHLYFGAGTRLSVL.

This clonotype is labeled medium-sized (0.01 to 0.1%). The CDR3 region is CASIESVNTGELFF. Written as DNA, the CDR3 is TGTGCCAGCATTGAGTCAGTGAACACCGGGGAGCTGTTTTTT. This sequence joins TRBV6-5 and TRBJ2-2; D is uncertain. The germline V gene encodes CDR1 MNHEY and CDR2 SVGAGI. With 7 bases removed from V and 1 base from J, the gap between germline ends came to 10 bases. The CDR3 has 14 residues.

This chain joins TRBV28 and TRBJ2-3; unclear D gene. Germline V gives CDR1 MDHEN, CDR2 SYDVKM. Trimming removed 1 base at V and 4 bases at J, with 15 bases between. The CDR3 loop spans 16 amino acids. The CDR3 DNA follows: TGTGCCAGCAGTTTATTCCCGGGCCCCGTCCCAGATACGCAGTATTTT. Protein product: CASSLFPGPVPDTQYF. The full variable domain, with the rest looked up from reference TRBV28 and TRBJ2-3, is DVKVTQSSRYLVKRTGEKVFLECVQDMDHENMFWYRQDPGLGLRLIYFSYDVKMKEKGDIPEGYSVSREKKERFSLILESASTNQTSMYLCASSLFPGPVPDTQYFGPGTRLTVL.